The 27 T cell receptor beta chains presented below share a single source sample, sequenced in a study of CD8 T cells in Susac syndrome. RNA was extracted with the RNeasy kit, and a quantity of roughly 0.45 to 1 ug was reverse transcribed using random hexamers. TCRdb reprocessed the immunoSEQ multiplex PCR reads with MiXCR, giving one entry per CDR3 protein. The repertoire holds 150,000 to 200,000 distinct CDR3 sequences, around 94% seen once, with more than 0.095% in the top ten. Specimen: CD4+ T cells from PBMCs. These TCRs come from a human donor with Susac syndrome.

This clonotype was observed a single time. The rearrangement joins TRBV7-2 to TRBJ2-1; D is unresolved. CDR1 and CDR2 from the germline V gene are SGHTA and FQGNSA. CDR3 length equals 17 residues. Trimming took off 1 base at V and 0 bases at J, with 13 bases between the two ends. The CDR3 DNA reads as TGTGCCAGCAGCTTAGTAGGCAGGAAGAGCTCCTACAATGAGCAGTTCTTC. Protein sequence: CASSLVGRKSSYNEQFF.

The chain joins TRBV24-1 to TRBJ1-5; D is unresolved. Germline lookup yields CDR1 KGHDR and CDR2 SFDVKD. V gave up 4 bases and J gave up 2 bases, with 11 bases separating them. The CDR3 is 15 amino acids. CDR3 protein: CATSEFEVGNQPQHF. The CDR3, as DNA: TGTGCCACCAGTGAATTCGAGGTGGGCAATCAGCCCCAGCATTTT.

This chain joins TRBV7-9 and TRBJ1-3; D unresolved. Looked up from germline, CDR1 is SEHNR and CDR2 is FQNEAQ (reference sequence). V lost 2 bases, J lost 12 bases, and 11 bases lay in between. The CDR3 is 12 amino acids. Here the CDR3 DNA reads TGTGCCAGCAGCTTATCGGGATTCGGCATATATTTT. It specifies CASSLSGFGIYF.

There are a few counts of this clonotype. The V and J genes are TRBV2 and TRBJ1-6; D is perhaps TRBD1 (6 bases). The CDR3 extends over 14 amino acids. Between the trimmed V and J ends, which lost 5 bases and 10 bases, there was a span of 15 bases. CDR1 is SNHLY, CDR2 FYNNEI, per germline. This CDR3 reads CASSQSRGESPLHF. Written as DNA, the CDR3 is TGTGCCAGCAGTCAAAGCAGGGGTGAATCACCCCTCCACTTT.

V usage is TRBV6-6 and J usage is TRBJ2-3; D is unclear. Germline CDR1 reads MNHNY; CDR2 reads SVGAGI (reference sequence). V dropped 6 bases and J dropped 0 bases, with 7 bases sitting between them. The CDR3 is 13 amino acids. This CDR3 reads CASRTTSTDTQYF. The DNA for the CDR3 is TGTGCCAGCAGGACCACTAGCACAGATACGCAGTATTTT.

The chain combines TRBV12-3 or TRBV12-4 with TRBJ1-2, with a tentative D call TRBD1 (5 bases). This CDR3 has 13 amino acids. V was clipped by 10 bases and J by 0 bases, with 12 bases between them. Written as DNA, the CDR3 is TGTGCCACAGGGATTTTAGCTAACTATGGCTACACCTTC. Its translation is CATGILANYGYTF.

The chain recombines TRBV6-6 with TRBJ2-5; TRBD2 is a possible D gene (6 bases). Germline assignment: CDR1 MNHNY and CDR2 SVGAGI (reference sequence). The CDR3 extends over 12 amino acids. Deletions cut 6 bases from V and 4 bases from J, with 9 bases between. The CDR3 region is CASRGTSETQYF. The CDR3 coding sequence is TGTGCCAGCAGGGGGACTTCAGAGACCCAGTACTTC.

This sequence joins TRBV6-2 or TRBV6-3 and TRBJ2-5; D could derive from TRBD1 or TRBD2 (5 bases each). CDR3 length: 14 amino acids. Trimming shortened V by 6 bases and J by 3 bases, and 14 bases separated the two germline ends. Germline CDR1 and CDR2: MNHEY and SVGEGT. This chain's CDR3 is CASRNRDPKETQYF. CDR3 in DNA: TGTGCCAGCAGAAACCGGGACCCTAAAGAGACCCAGTACTTC.

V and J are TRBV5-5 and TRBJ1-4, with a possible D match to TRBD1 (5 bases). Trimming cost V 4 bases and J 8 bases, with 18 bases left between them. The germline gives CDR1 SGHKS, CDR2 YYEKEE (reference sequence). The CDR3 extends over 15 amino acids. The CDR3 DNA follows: TGTGCCAGCAGCGGGGGGGGACCGGAGGTGGAAAAACTGTTTTTT. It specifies CASSGGGPEVEKLFF.

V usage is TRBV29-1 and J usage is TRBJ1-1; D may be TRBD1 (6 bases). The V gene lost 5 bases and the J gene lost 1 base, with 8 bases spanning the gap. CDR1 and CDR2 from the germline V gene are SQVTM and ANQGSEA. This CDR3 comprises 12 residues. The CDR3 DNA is TGCAGCGTTATAGGGGGGAACACTGAAGCTTTCTTT. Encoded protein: CSVIGGNTEAFF.

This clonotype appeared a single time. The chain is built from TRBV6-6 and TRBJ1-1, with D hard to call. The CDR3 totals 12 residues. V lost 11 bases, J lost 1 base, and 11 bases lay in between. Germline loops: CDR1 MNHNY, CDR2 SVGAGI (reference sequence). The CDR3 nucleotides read TGTGCCTTGAGGGCGCGGAACACTGAAGCTTTCTTT. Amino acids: CALRARNTEAFF.

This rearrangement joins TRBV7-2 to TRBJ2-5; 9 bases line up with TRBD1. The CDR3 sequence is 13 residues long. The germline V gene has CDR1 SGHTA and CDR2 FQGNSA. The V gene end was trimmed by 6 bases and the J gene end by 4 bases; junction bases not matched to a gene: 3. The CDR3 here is CASRQTGGETQYF. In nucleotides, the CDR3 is TGTGCCAGCAGGCAGACAGGGGGAGAGACCCAGTACTTC. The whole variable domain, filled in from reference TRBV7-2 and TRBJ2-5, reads GAGVSQSPSNKVTEKGKDVELRCDPISGHTALYWYRQSLGQGLEFLIYFQGNSAPDKSGLPSDRFSAERTGGSVSTLTIQRTQQEDSAVYLCASRQTGGETQYFGPGTRLLVL.

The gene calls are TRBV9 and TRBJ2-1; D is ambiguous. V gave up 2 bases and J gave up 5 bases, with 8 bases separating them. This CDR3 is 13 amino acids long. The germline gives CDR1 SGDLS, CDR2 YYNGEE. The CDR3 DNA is TGTGCCAGCAGCGTGAATATCGACAATGAGCAGTTCTTC. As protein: CASSVNIDNEQFF.

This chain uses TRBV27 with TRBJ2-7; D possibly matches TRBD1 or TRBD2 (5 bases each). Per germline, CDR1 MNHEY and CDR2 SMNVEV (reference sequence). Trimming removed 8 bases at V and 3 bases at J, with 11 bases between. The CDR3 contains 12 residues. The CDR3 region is CASGGPFYEQYF. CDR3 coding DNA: TGTGCCAGCGGGGGACCTTTCTACGAGCAGTACTTC.

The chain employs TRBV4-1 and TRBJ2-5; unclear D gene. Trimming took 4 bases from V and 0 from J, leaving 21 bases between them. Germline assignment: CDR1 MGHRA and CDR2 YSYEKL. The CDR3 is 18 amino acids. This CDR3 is CASSPPARVKLYQETQYF. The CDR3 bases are TGCGCCAGCAGCCCGCCCGCACGAGTTAAACTGTACCAAGAGACCCAGTACTTC.

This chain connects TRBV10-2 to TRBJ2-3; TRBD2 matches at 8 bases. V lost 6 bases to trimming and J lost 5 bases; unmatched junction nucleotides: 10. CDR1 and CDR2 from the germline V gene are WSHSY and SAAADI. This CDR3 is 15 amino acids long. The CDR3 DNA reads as TGCGCCAGCAGAGGAAACAGCGGGGGACAAGATACGCAGTATTTT. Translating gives CASRGNSGGQDTQYF.

The CDR3 reads CASSLEAGRGQFF. DNA for the CDR3: TGTGCCAGCAGCTTAGAGGCAGGCCGGGGGCAGTTCTTC. This rearrangement joins TRBV7-3 to TRBJ2-1; TRBD2 might be the D (5 bases). V was trimmed by 2 bases and J by 12 bases, leaving 14 bases between them. The CDR3 contains 13 residues. The germline V gene encodes CDR1 SGHTA and CDR2 FQGTGA.

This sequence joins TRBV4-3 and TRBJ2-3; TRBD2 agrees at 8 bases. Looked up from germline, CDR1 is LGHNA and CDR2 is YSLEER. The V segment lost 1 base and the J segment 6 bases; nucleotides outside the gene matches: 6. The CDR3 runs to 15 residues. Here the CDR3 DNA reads TGCGCCAGCAGCCAAGCCTCGGGGGGGCCGGATACGCAGTATTTT. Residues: CASSQASGGPDTQYF.

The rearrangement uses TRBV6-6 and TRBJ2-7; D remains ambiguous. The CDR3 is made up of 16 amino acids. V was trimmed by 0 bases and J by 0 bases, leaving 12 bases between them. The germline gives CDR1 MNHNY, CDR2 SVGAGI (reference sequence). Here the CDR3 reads CASSYSIGSLSYEQYF. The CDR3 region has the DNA TGTGCCAGCAGTTACTCGATTGGGTCGCTCTCCTACGAGCAGTACTTC.

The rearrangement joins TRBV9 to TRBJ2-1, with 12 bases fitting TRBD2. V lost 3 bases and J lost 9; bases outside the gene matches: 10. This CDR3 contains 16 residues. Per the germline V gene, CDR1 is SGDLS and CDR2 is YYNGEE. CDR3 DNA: TGTGCCAGCAGCGCACGGGTAGGACTAGCGGGGATTGAGCAGTTCTTC. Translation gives CASSARVGLAGIEQFF.

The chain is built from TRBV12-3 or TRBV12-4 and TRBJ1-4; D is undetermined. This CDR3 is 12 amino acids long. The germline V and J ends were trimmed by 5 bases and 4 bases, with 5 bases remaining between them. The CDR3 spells CASSGYNEKLFF. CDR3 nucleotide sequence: TGTGCCAGCAGTGGTTATAATGAAAAACTGTTTTTT.

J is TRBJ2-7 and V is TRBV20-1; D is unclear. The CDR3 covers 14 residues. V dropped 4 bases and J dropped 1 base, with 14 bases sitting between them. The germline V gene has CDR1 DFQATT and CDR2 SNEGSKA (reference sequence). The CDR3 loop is CSATRPSVSYEQYF. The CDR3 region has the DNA TGCAGTGCTACCCGCCCTAGTGTTTCCTACGAGCAGTACTTC.

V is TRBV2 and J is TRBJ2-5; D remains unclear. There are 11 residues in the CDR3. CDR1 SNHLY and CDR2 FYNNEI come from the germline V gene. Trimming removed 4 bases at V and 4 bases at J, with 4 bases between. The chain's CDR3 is CASSAPETQYF. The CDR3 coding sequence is TGTGCCAGCAGTGCACCAGAGACCCAGTACTTC.

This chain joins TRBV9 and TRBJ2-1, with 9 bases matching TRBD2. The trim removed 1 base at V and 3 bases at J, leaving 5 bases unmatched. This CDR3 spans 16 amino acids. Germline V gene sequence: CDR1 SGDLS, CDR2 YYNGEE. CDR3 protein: CASSVLPAGGYNEQFF. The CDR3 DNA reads TGTGCCAGCAGCGTACTACCAGCGGGGGGCTACAATGAGCAGTTCTTC.

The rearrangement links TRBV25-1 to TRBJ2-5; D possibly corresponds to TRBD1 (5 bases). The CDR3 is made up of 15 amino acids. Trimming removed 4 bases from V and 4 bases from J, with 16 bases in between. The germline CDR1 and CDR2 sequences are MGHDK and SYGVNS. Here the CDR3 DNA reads TGTGCCAGCAGTGCAGAAGGCAGGGAAGGAGAGACCCAGTACTTC. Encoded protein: CASSAEGREGETQYF.

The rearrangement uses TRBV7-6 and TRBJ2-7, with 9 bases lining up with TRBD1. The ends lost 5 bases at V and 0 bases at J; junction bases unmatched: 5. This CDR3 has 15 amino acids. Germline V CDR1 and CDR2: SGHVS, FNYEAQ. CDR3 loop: CASSLRTGDSYEQYF. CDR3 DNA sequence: TGTGCCAGCAGCCTAAGGACAGGGGACTCCTACGAGCAGTACTTC. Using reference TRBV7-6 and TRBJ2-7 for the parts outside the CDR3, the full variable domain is GAGVSQSPRYKVTKRGQDVALRCDPISGHVSLYWYRQALGQGPEFLTYFNYEAQQDKSGLPNDRFSAERPEGSISTLTIQRTEQRDSAMYRCASSLRTGDSYEQYFGPGTRLTVT.

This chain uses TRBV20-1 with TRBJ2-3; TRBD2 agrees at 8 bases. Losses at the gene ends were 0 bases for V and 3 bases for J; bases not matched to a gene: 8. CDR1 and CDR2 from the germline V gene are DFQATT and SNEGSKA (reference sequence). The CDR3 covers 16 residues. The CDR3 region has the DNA TGCAGTGCTAGAGATTCCGGCGGGGGGTGGACAGATACGCAGTATTTT. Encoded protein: CSARDSGGGWTDTQYF.